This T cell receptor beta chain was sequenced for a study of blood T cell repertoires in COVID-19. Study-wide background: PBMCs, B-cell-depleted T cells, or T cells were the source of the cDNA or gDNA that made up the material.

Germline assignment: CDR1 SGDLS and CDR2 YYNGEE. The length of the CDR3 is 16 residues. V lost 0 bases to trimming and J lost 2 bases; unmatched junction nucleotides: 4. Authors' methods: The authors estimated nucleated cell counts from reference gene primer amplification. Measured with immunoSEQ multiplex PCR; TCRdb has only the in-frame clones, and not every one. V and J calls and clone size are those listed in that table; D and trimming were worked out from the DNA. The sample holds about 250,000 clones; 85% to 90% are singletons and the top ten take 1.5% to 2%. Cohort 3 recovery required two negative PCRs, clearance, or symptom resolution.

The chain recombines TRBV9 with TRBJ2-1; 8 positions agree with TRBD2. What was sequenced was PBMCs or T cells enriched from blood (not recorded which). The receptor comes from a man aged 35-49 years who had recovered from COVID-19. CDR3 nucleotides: TGTGCCAGCAGCGTAGCTCTGCGGGGGGCCTACAATGAGCAGTTCTTC. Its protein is CASSVALRGAYNEQFF.